The 4 T cell receptor beta chains presented below share a single source sample, sequenced in a study of blood T cell repertoires in COVID-19. Libraries were prepared by immunoSEQ multiplex PCR; TCRdb keeps only in-frame clonotypes and omits some of them. The data contain tens of thousands of clones, approximately 91% of them seen just once; the ten biggest clones take up more than 9.5%. Sequencing used peripheral blood. These receptors were taken from a human donor in a cohort sampled during active COVID-19.

For the CDR3, the DNA is TGTGCCACCGCGACAGGGAGTGACTATGGCTACACCTTC. Protein: CATATGSDYGYTF. The rearrangement links TRBV5-4 to TRBJ1-2, with 7 nucleotides matching TRBD1. V was pared by 9 bases and J by 3 bases, with 8 bases of the junction left unmatched. CDR1 is SGHNT, CDR2 YYREEE, per germline (reference sequence). The CDR3 is made up of 13 amino acids.

V and J are TRBV27 and TRBJ2-7; possible D gene TRBD1, 6 bases. The CDR3 covers 16 residues. Germline V lookup: CDR1 MNHEY, CDR2 SMNVEV (reference sequence). Between the trimmed V and J ends, which lost 0 bases and 4 bases, there was a span of 16 bases. The CDR3 sequence is CASSLSNRPGAYEQYF. The DNA of the CDR3 is TGTGCCAGCAGTTTATCGAACCGACCAGGGGCATACGAGCAGTACTTC.

A remark on this clone: The sample contains more than one DNA sequence encoding this CDR3. The chain employs TRBV27 and TRBJ2-3, with 8 positions matching TRBD2. The CDR3 is 15 amino acids. Looked up from germline, CDR1 is MNHEY and CDR2 is SMNVEV (reference sequence). V was clipped by 8 bases and J by 0 bases; unmatched bases: 7. In nucleotides, the CDR3 is TGTGCCAGCGGGGGACTAGTCTCTAGCACAGATACGCAGTATTTT. The encoded protein is CASGGLVSSTDTQYF.

This rearrangement joins TRBV9 to TRBJ1-1; no reliable D call. CDR3 length equals 17 residues. With 0 bases removed from V and 4 bases from J, the gap between germline ends came to 19 bases. Germline assignment: CDR1 SGDLS and CDR2 YYNGEE. CDR3 DNA: TGTGCCAGCAGCGTAGAACGGGGAATCAGTGGAAGCACTGAAGCTTTCTTT. This gives the protein CASSVERGISGSTEAFF.